This T cell receptor (beta chain) is drawn from a study of T cell changes during pregnancy in multiple sclerosis (dated by TCRdb to about 2019). At the level of the whole study: The study examined how the T cell repertoire changed over the course of pregnancy in women with multiple sclerosis.

Concerning this clone itself: Its target antigen remains unknown. Per-base qualities were not stored, and no clone one base away is much larger.

Libraries came from the immunoSEQ multiplex PCR assay. TCRdb limited this immuneACCESS table to in-frame rearrangements with V and J called. A share of clones is missing; checked studies link under half to unresolved V genes, and the rest is unexplained. The sample table lists about 36,000 clones, about 92% of them with a count of one. The ten biggest clones cover around 0.4% of the sample. The CDR3 goes from the cysteine to the phenylalanine over 16 residues. Of the read, only the CDR3 DNA is kept; its 48 bases are in frame from base 1. Via the germline V gene, CDR1 is SNHLY and CDR2 FYNNEI. V was cut back by 2 bases and J by 0 bases, leaving a gap of 11 bases between them.

Source: CD4+ T cells from peripheral blood mononuclear cells, taken in the first trimester of pregnancy. This chain joins TRBV2 to TRBJ1-3, and TRBD1 may be the D gene, going by 5 matching bases. The receptor was isolated from a female donor with multiple sclerosis, enrolled in a pregnancy study. For the CDR3, the sequence is CASSERGRISGNTIYF. The bases read TGTGCCAGCAGTGAAAGGGGCCGGATCTCTGGAAACACCATATATTTT.